These 31 T cell receptor beta chains were sequenced from one sample in a study of PD-L1 blockade in urothelial cancer. Some clones are missing from TCRdb's copy, which holds only in-frame ones; the method was immunoSEQ multiplex PCR. This table holds 40,000 to 45,000 clones, roughly four fifths found once. Sequencing was performed on PBMCs, taken around atezolizumab (anti-PD-L1) treatment. These receptors came from a man between 65 and 85 years old with urothelial cancer.

The chain uses TRBV6-1 and TRBJ2-1; 14 bases align to TRBD2. The CDR3 is 18 residues long. The V gene end was trimmed by 4 bases and the J gene end by 3 bases; junction bases not matched to a gene: 8. The germline V gene has CDR1 MNHNS and CDR2 SASEGT. Here the CDR3 DNA reads TGTGCCAGCAGTGCCCCGGGACTAGCGGGAGCGCTCTACAATGAGCAGTTCTTC. It specifies CASSAPGLAGALYNEQFF.

The sample holds a few counts of this clone. The chain joins TRBV7-3 to TRBJ1-1; D possibly corresponds to TRBD1 (5 bases). The CDR3 runs 13 residues. With 4 bases removed from V and 3 bases from J, the gap between germline ends came to 9 bases. The germline CDR1 and CDR2 sequences are SGHTA and FQGTGA. CDR3 amino acids: CASSSGGYTEAFF. The CDR3 nucleotides are TGTGCCAGCAGCTCCGGGGGGTACACTGAAGCTTTCTTT.

This clone has just one count. The genes are TRBV25-1 and TRBJ2-3; tentative D call: TRBD1 (5 bases). Germline CDR1 reads MGHDK; CDR2 reads SYGVNS. The CDR3 covers 13 residues. V was shortened by 3 bases and J by 8 bases, with 12 bases between the two germline ends. The chain's CDR3 is CASSDMGRSTQYF. DNA for the CDR3: TGTGCCAGCAGTGATATGGGGCGGAGTACGCAGTATTTT. The whole variable domain, remainder taken from reference TRBV25-1 and TRBJ2-3, is EADIYQTPRYLVIGTGKKITLECSQTMGHDKMYWYQQDPGMELHLIHYSYGVNSTEKGDLSSESTVSRIRTEHFPLTLESARPSHTSQYLCASSDMGRSTQYFGPGTRLTVL.

The CDR3 region has the DNA TGTGCCAGCTCACCACGCGGGAGGACAGACTACGAGCAGTACTTC. Translation gives CASSPRGRTDYEQYF. This rearrangement joins TRBV18 to TRBJ2-7; TRBD2 aligns across 8 bases. V was pared by 1 base and J by 3 bases, with 5 bases of the junction left unmatched. The CDR3 is 15 residues long. Germline V lookup: CDR1 KGHSH, CDR2 LQKENI.

The chain employs TRBV19 and TRBJ1-1; 7 bases map to TRBD1. CDR1 and CDR2 from the germline V gene are LNHDA and SQIVND (reference sequence). There are 15 residues in the CDR3. Trimming at V came to 3 bases and at J to 5 bases, leaving 9 bases not matched to a gene. CDR3 amino acids: CASSMRRQGMTEAFF. The DNA of the CDR3 is TGTGCCAGTAGTATGAGAAGACAGGGTATGACTGAAGCTTTCTTT.

The V and J genes are TRBV7-2 and TRBJ1-1, with unresolved D. The CDR3 totals 12 residues. V lost 4 bases and J 6 bases, leaving 9 bases between the germline ends. CDR1 and CDR2 from the germline V gene are SGHTA and FQGNSA. CDR3 in amino acids: CASSSPKSEAFF. The CDR3 DNA is TGTGCCAGCAGCTCTCCTAAGTCTGAAGCTTTCTTT.

This clone was counted many times. The chain joins TRBV6-1 to TRBJ1-2; tentatively, D is TRBD1 (5 bases). With 3 bases removed from V and 7 bases from J, the gap between germline ends came to 9 bases. The CDR3 totals 12 residues. CDR1 MNHNS and CDR2 SASEGT come from the germline V gene. CDR3 in DNA: TGTGCCAGCAGTGATATCAGGGTTGGCTACACCTTC. Translation: CASSDIRVGYTF.

The chain has TRBV27 and TRBJ2-1; 9 bases fit TRBD1. The CDR3 extends over 14 amino acids. CDR1 and CDR2 (germline): MNHEY, SMNVEV (reference sequence). V was pared by 7 bases and J by 7 bases, with 8 bases of the junction left unmatched. The CDR3 region is CASTPTGGRNEQFF. The CDR3 DNA follows: TGTGCCAGCACTCCGACAGGGGGGAGAAATGAGCAGTTCTTC.

The chain uses TRBV19 and TRBJ2-6; 9 bases match TRBD2. The CDR3 runs to 17 residues. V was clipped by 3 bases and J by 3 bases; unmatched bases: 6. Germline loops: CDR1 LNHDA, CDR2 SQIVND (reference sequence). CDR3 amino acids: CASSIFAGGFGANVLTF. The CDR3 bases are TGTGCCAGTAGTATCTTCGCGGGGGGGTTTGGGGCCAACGTCCTGACTTTC.

V gene TRBV7-2 combines with J gene TRBJ2-5; the match to TRBD2 covers 12 bases. This CDR3 has 14 amino acids. The V gene end was trimmed by 4 bases and the J gene end by 5 bases; junction bases not matched to a gene: 2. From germline, CDR1 is SGHTA and CDR2 FQGNSA. Here the CDR3 reads CASSWGLAGETQYF. The CDR3 DNA reads TGTGCCAGCAGCTGGGGACTAGCGGGTGAGACCCAGTACTTC.

The rearrangement uses TRBV4-1 and TRBJ2-1; TRBD2 matches 9 bases. Germline V gives CDR1 MGHRA, CDR2 YSYEKL. V was clipped by 4 bases and J by 5 bases; unmatched bases: 9. The CDR3 runs to 16 residues. CDR3 region: CASSPAGGGGHNEQFF. CDR3 bases: TGCGCCAGCAGCCCCGCGGGGGGGGGCGGCCACAATGAGCAGTTCTTC.

The V call is TRBV28, the J call TRBJ1-2; the match to TRBD1 covers 9 bases. J was trimmed by 8 bases and V by 7 bases; bases with no gene match: 17. This CDR3 spans 16 amino acids. Germline CDR1 MDHEN, CDR2 SYDVKM. The CDR3 reads CASTPSSGTGLGGYTF. The CDR3, as DNA: TGTGCCAGCACCCCCAGTAGCGGGACAGGGCTGGGCGGCTACACCTTC.

The chain uses TRBV6-5 and TRBJ1-1, with D tentatively TRBD1 (6 bases). Germline CDR1 and CDR2: MNHEY and SVGAGI. This CDR3 is built from 14 residues. V dropped 6 bases and J dropped 4 bases, with 15 bases sitting between them. The CDR3 region has the DNA TGTGCCAGCAGGCTACAGGGATCGATCACTGAAGCTTTCTTT. It codes for CASRLQGSITEAFF.

The rearrangement uses TRBV5-4 and TRBJ2-7; D is perhaps TRBD1 (6 bases). The CDR3 is made up of 14 amino acids. The germline CDR1 and CDR2 sequences are SGHNT and YYREEE (reference sequence). Between the trimmed V and J ends, which lost 0 bases and 2 bases, there was a span of 9 bases. CDR3 sequence (DNA): TGTGCCAGCAGCTTGGGGACAGTTCCCTACGAGCAGTACTTC. It specifies CASSLGTVPYEQYF.

The rearrangement uses TRBV7-3 and TRBJ2-2, with 9 bases aligning to TRBD1. This CDR3 is 16 amino acids long. CDR1 is SGHTA and CDR2 is FQGTGA in the germline V gene. The ends lost 3 bases at V and 1 base at J; junction bases unmatched: 3. CDR3 DNA sequence: TGTGCCAGCAGCTTCCCGGGACAGGGGAACACCGGGGAGCTGTTTTTT. It translates to CASSFPGQGNTGELFF.

This rearrangement joins TRBV5-6 to TRBJ1-4; D perhaps matches TRBD1 (5 bases). Germline lookup yields CDR1 SGHDT and CDR2 YYEEEE. This CDR3 comprises 14 residues. V was cut by 1 base and J by 4 bases, with 8 bases left in between. In DNA form, the CDR3 reads TGTGCCAGCAGCTTGTACCAGGGTAATGAAAAACTGTTTTTT. It specifies CASSLYQGNEKLFF. The full variable domain, its missing parts supplied by reference TRBV5-6 and TRBJ1-4, is DAGVTQSPTHLIKTRGQQVTLRCSPKSGHDTVSWYQQALGQGPQFIFQYYEEEERQRGNFPDRFSGHQFPNYSSELNVNALLLGDSALYLCASSLYQGNEKLFFGSGTQLSVL.

This rearrangement joins TRBV5-5 to TRBJ2-2, with TRBD1 identical over 7 bases. V lost 4 bases to trimming and J lost 1 base; unmatched junction nucleotides: 10. Germline assignment: CDR1 SGHKS and CDR2 YYEKEE (reference sequence). The CDR3 has 17 residues. The CDR3 DNA follows: TGTGCCAGCAGCCTCATTCCGGGACAGTTGAACACCGGGGAGCTGTTTTTT. Amino acids: CASSLIPGQLNTGELFF.

CDR3 nucleotide sequence: TGCAGCGTGGTGAGACAGAAGCTCTATGGCTACACCTTC. Its translation is CSVVRQKLYGYTF. The chain links TRBV29-1 to TRBJ1-2, with a weak D call TRBD1 (5 bases). In germline, CDR1 is SQVTM, CDR2 ANQGSEA. Trimming left V 6 bases short and J 4 bases short, with 15 bases between. This CDR3 has 13 amino acids.

The V gene is TRBV6-6, the J gene TRBJ2-7, with a weak D call TRBD1 (5 bases). The CDR3 runs 13 residues. V lost 10 bases to trimming and J lost 0 bases, with 13 bases between them. Germline lookup yields CDR1 MNHNY and CDR2 SVGAGI (reference sequence). The CDR3 coding sequence is TGTGCCACCTCAGGGCTCTTCTCCTACGAGCAGTACTTC. This encodes CATSGLFSYEQYF.

This clone has only one observation. The V and J genes are TRBV6-4 and TRBJ2-7; D might be TRBD1 (6 bases). With 7 bases removed from V and 6 bases from J, the gap between germline ends came to 19 bases. There are 14 residues in the CDR3. Germline values: CDR1 MRHNA, CDR2 SNTAGT. CDR3 in amino acids: CASTRGGQKREQYF. Here the CDR3 DNA reads TGTGCCAGCACTCGAGGGGGTCAAAAGCGCGAGCAGTACTTC.

The rearrangement uses TRBV6-5 and TRBJ2-1; D possibly corresponds to TRBD2 (5 bases). V was pared by 2 bases and J by 5 bases, with 7 bases between. Germline values: CDR1 MNHEY, CDR2 SVGAGI. The CDR3 covers 13 residues. CDR3: CASSYKRNNEQFF. CDR3 coding DNA: TGTGCCAGCAGTTACAAGCGGAACAATGAGCAGTTCTTC.

The CDR3 is CASSFRTGRAENPYNEQFF. The DNA of the CDR3 is TGTGCCAGCAGCTTCAGGACAGGGCGGGCCGAGAACCCCTACAATGAGCAGTTCTTC. The chain employs TRBV5-8 and TRBJ2-1, with 8 bases identical to TRBD1. CDR1 is SGHTS and CDR2 is YDEGEE in the germline V gene. The CDR3 runs to 19 residues. Trimming at V came to 2 bases and at J to 2 bases, leaving 15 bases not matched to a gene.

The rearrangement joins TRBV12-5 to TRBJ2-3, with TRBD1 matching 8 bases. V trimming: 6 bases; J trimming: 2 bases; junction bases outside the gene matches: 7. Germline V CDR1 and CDR2: LGHNT, FRNRAP. The CDR3 contains 15 residues. In DNA form, the CDR3 reads TGTGCTAGTGGGATCGGGACAGGACCCACAGATACGCAGTATTTT. It translates to CASGIGTGPTDTQYF.

The chain employs TRBV22-1 and TRBJ2-3; the table's D call TRBD2 went unverified against the DNA. TRBV22-1 is an annotated pseudogene. CDR3 size: 17 residues. The CDR3 nucleotides read TGTCCTGGGATGAGCCCATTCGTGTCTACGTCGACAGATACGCAGTATTTT. This codes for CPGMSPFVSTSTDTQYF.

A single count supports this clone. V is TRBV6-1 and J is TRBJ1-2; TRBD1 matches 8 bases. The J segment lost 8 bases and the V segment lost 4 bases, leaving 12 bases of the junction unmatched. The CDR3 totals 15 residues. Per the germline V gene, CDR1 is MNHNS and CDR2 is SASEGT. The CDR3 here is CASSARQTGAGGYTF. As DNA, the CDR3 is TGTGCCAGCAGTGCCCGCCAGACAGGGGCTGGCGGCTACACCTTC.

The rearrangement links TRBV25-1 to TRBJ2-1; 14 bases match TRBD2. V was pared by 2 bases and J by 7 bases, with 4 bases of the junction left unmatched. Germline values: CDR1 MGHDK, CDR2 SYGVNS. The CDR3 spans 16 residues. The CDR3 is CASSEAGLAGVNEQFF. In DNA, the CDR3 is TGTGCCAGCAGTGAAGCGGGACTAGCGGGAGTGAATGAGCAGTTCTTC.

This clone was seen once. The chain carries TRBV11-3 and TRBJ2-7; D gene uncertain. Germline V CDR1 and CDR2: SGHNT, YENEEA. V lost 2 bases to trimming and J lost 1 base, with 6 bases between them. The CDR3 runs 13 residues. CDR3 bases: TGTGCCAGCAGCTTATCCGAGTCCTACGAGCAGTACTTC. This gives the protein CASSLSESYEQYF.

This clone was detected only a few times. This chain connects TRBV14 to TRBJ1-2; 8 nucleotides agree with TRBD1. The trim removed 5 bases at V and 3 bases at J, leaving 5 bases unmatched. Germline assignment: CDR1 SGHDN and CDR2 FVKESK. The CDR3 consists of 14 residues. In nucleotides, the CDR3 is TGTGCCAGCAGCACAGGGGGTAGCTACTATGGCTACACCTTC. Amino acid sequence: CASSTGGSYYGYTF.

The chain is built from TRBV7-7 and TRBJ2-7, with 10 bases identical to TRBD1. Unmatched junction bases numbered 1, after V lost 3 bases and J lost 5 bases. The germline V gene encodes CDR1 SSHAT and CDR2 FNYEAQ (reference sequence). This CDR3 contains 13 residues. CDR3 in amino acids: CASSLDRGDEQYF. CDR3 DNA: TGTGCCAGCAGCTTGGACAGGGGGGACGAGCAGTACTTC.

V is TRBV2 and J is TRBJ2-7, with 10 bases matching TRBD2. Germline CDR1 SNHLY, CDR2 FYNNEI. This CDR3 region has 16 residues. Unmatched junction bases numbered 6, after V lost 1 base and J lost 3 bases. The CDR3 region is CASSEVLAGGNYEQYF. CDR3 coding DNA: TGTGCCAGCAGTGAAGTTTTAGCGGGAGGTAACTACGAGCAGTACTTC. Complete variable domain (other parts from reference TRBV2 and TRBJ2-7): EPEVTQTPSHQVTQMGQEVILRCVPISNHLYFYWYRQILGQKVEFLVSFYNNEISEKSEIFDDQFSVERPDGSNFTLKIRSTKLEDSAMYFCASSEVLAGGNYEQYFGPGTRLTVT.

The rearrangement links TRBV13 to TRBJ2-1; the match to TRBD2 covers 11 bases. The length of the CDR3 is 15 residues. V lost 1 base and J lost 6; bases outside the gene matches: 2. Germline V gives CDR1 PRHDT, CDR2 FYEKMQ (reference sequence). The CDR3 protein is CASSLVTSGANEQFF. For the CDR3, the DNA is TGTGCCAGCAGCTTAGTGACTAGCGGGGCCAATGAGCAGTTCTTC.